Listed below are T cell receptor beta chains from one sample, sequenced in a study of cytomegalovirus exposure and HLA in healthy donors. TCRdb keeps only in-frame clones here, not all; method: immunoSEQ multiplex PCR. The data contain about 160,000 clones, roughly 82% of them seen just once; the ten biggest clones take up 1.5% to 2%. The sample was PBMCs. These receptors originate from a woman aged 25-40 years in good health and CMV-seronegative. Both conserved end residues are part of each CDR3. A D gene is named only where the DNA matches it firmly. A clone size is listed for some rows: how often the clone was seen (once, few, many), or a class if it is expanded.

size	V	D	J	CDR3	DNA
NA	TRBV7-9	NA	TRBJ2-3	CASSRVRGRGTDTQYF	TGTGCCAGCAGCCGAGTAAGGGGGAGAGGCACAGATACGCAGTATTTT
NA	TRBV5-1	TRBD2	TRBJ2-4	CASSGGGAKNIQYF	TGCGCCAGCAGCGGGGGGGGAGCCAAAAACATTCAGTACTTC
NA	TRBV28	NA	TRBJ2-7	CASSKQGSYEQYF	TGTGCCAGCAGCAAACAGGGTTCCTACGAGCAGTACTTC
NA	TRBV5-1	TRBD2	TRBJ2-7	CASSQQRLAGLPYEQYF	TGCGCCAGCAGCCAACAGAGACTAGCGGGGCTTCCCTACGAGCAGTACTTC
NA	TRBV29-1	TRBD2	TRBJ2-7	CSVGSSGTYEQYF	TGCAGCGTTGGATCTAGCGGAACCTACGAGCAGTACTTC
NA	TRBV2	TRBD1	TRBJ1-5	CASRDRDRQPQHF	TGTGCCAGCAGGGACAGGGATAGACAGCCCCAGCATTTT
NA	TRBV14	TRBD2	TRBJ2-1	CASSQFGAGGQFF	TGTGCCAGCAGCCAATTCGGTGCGGGGGGACAGTTCTTC
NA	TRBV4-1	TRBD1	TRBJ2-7	CASSVQANRGVDEQYF	TGCGCCAGCAGCGTACAGGCTAACAGGGGGGTGGACGAGCAGTACTTC
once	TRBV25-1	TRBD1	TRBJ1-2	CASSESPGQGSLYGYTF	TGTGCCAGCAGTGAATCGCCAGGACAGGGAAGCCTCTATGGCTACACCTTC
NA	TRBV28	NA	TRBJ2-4	CASSYNSAKNIQYF	TGTGCCAGCAGTTATAACTCAGCCAAAAACATTCAGTACTTC
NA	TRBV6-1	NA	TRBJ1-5	CASSVRQLPSNQPQHF	TGTGCCAGCAGTGTAAGACAGTTGCCGAGCAATCAGCCCCAGCATTTT
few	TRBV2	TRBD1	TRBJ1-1	CASSRTGMNTEAFF	TGTGCCAGCAGCAGGACAGGAATGAACACTGAAGCTTTCTTT
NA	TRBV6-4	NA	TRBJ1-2	CASSDSTTGVSGYTF	TGTGCCAGCAGTGACTCGACGACGGGGGTTAGTGGCTACACCTTC
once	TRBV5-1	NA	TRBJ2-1	CASSLSPTGMGYNEQFF	TGCGCCAGCAGCTTGTCGCCCACAGGTATGGGCTACAATGAGCAGTTCTTC
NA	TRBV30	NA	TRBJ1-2	CAWEEAGSGYTF	TGTGCCTGGGAGGAGGCAGGCTCTGGCTACACCTTC
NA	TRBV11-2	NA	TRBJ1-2	CASSFPFQGEDGYTF	TGTGCCAGCAGCTTCCCGTTTCAGGGTGAAGATGGCTACACCTTC
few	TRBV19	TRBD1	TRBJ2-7	CASSSRDRGNSYEQYF	TGTGCCAGTAGTTCCCGGGACAGGGGGAACTCCTACGAGCAGTACTTC